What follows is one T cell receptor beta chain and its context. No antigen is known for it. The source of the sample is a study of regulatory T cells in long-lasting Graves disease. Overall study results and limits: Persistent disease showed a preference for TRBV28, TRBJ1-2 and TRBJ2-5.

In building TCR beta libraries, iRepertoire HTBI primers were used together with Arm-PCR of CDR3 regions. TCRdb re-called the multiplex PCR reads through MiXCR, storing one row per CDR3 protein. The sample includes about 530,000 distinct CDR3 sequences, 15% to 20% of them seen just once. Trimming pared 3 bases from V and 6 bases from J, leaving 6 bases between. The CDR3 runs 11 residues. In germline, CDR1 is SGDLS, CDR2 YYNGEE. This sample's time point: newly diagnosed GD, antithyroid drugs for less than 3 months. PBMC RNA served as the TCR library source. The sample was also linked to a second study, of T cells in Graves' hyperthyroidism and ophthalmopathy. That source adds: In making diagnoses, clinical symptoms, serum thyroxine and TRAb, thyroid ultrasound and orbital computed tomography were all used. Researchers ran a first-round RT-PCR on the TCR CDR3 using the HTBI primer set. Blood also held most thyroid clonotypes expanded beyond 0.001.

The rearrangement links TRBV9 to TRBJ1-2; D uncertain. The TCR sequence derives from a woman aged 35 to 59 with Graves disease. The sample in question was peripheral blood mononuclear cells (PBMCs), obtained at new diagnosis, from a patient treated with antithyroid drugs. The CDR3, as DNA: TGTGCCAGCAGCGAAAATAATGGCTACACCTTC. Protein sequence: CASSENNGYTF.